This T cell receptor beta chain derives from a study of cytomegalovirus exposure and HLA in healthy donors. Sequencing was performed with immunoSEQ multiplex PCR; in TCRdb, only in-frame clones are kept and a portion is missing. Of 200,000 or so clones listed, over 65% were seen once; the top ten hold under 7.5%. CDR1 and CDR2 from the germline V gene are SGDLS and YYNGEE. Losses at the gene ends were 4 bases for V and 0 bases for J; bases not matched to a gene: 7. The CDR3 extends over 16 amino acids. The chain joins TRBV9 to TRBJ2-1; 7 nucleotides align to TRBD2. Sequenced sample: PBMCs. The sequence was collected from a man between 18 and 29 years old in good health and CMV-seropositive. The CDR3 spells CASSSSGMSSYNEQFF. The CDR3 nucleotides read TGTGCCAGCAGCTCCAGCGGGATGAGCTCCTACAATGAGCAGTTCTTC.